These 20 T cell receptor beta chains came from one sample sequenced in a study of CD8 T cells in ankylosing spondylitis. Via MiXCR, TCRdb re-called the 5' RACE reads, giving one row per CDR3 protein. The sample contains roughly 230,000 distinct CDR3 sequences, around 8% of which appear only once. Sequenced sample: blood, either unsorted or a sorted T cell fraction (not recorded which). These receptors all stem from a female donor with ankylosing spondylitis or in good health (not recorded which).

In its sample, this clonotype was seen many times. This chain links TRBV29-1 with TRBJ2-5; no reliable D call. Between the trimmed V and J ends, which lost 4 bases and 1 base, there was a span of 13 bases. This CDR3 spans 14 amino acids. Germline V CDR1 and CDR2: SQVTM, ANQGSEA. DNA of the CDR3: TGCAGCGTTGTGGGTCCTCTAATCCAAGAGACCCAGTACTTC. Its protein product is CSVVGPLIQETQYF.

The table lists this clonotype with many counts. The gene calls are TRBV6-5 and TRBJ2-7; tentative D call: TRBD2 (6 bases). Between the trimmed V and J ends, which lost 8 bases and 1 base, there was a span of 9 bases. CDR1 is MNHEY, CDR2 SVGAGI, per germline. The CDR3 consists of 12 residues. CDR3 protein: CASSTRSYEQYF. The DNA for the CDR3 is TGTGCCAGCTCGACTAGATCCTACGAGCAGTACTTC.

This clonotype was seen ten or more times. The rearrangement links TRBV29-1 to TRBJ2-4; 12 positions agree with TRBD2. The germline CDR1 and CDR2 sequences are SQVTM and ANQGSEA. This CDR3 has 16 amino acids. With V trimmed by 4 bases and J by 8 bases, 12 bases remained unmatched. The CDR3 protein is CSVAGRLAGGLDIQYF. The DNA of the CDR3 is TGCAGCGTTGCCGGTCGGCTAGCGGGAGGGCTAGACATTCAGTACTTC.

The CDR3 sequence is CASSLEGRGRQNLHF. The CDR3 DNA follows: TGTGCCAGCAGCTTAGAAGGCAGGGGGAGGCAAAACCTCCACTTT. The V gene is TRBV7-2, the J gene TRBJ1-6, with 7 bases that match TRBD1. This CDR3 has 15 residues. V shed 1 base and J 15 bases; nucleotides not matched to a gene: 12. CDR1 is SGHTA, CDR2 FQGNSA, per germline.

This clonotype was found many times. The genes are TRBV6-2 or TRBV6-3 and TRBJ2-3, with D unresolved. Trimming removed 9 bases at V and 2 bases at J, with 15 bases between. The CDR3 runs 14 residues. Germline V gene lookup returns CDR1 MNHEY and CDR2 SVGEGT. DNA of the CDR3: TGTGCCAGAATGCCTACTTACTTCACAGATACGCAGTATTTT. As protein: CARMPTYFTDTQYF.

The CDR3 is CASSSPRGREAFF. The CDR3 nucleotides read TGTGCCAGCAGCTCCCCGAGGGGCAGGGAAGCGTTCTTC. The rearrangement links TRBV7-9 to TRBJ2-1; the D gene could be TRBD1 or TRBD2 (5 bases each). The germline gives CDR1 SEHNR, CDR2 FQNEAQ (reference sequence). CDR3 length: 13 residues. V lost 4 bases, J lost 15 bases, and 19 bases lay in between.

There are many counts of this clonotype. The V and J genes are TRBV20-1 and TRBJ2-7; D remains unclear. The CDR3 is made up of 15 amino acids. Germline V CDR1 and CDR2: DFQATT, SNEGSKA (reference sequence). The V and J ends lost 7 bases and 2 bases respectively, with 21 bases between them. CDR3 loop: CSVLPRRSVTYEQYF. The CDR3 nucleotides are TGCAGTGTCCTACCCCGGCGCTCCGTTACCTACGAGCAGTACTTC.

This clonotype occurred many times. The chain carries TRBV27 and TRBJ2-7; weak D call: TRBD1 (6 bases). V was trimmed by 5 bases and J by 5 bases, leaving 16 bases between them. The CDR3 is 14 residues long. Germline V gene data show CDR1 as MNHEY and CDR2 as SMNVEV (reference sequence). CDR3: CASSPRIHRDEQYF. CDR3 DNA sequence: TGTGCCAGCAGTCCACGGATCCACAGGGACGAGCAGTACTTC.

This clonotype was observed at least ten times. The chain couples TRBV9 to TRBJ2-7; D perhaps matches TRBD2 (6 bases). The CDR3 is 15 residues long. Germline-derived CDR1 and CDR2 are SGDLS and YYNGEE. The V end was cut by 0 bases, the J end by 3 bases, with 13 bases between. The CDR3 sequence is CASSVGPASDYEQYF. Written as DNA, the CDR3 is TGTGCCAGCAGCGTAGGGCCGGCTAGCGACTACGAGCAGTACTTC.

This clonotype was counted only a few times. The chain couples TRBV5-1 to TRBJ2-6; D unclear. This CDR3 is 15 amino acids long. Trimming removed 1 base from V and 0 bases from J, with 5 bases in between. Germline CDR1 reads SGHRS; CDR2 reads YFSETQ. CDR3 coding DNA: TGCGCCAGCAGCTTGATAGTCTCTGGGGCCAACGTCCTGACTTTC. As protein: CASSLIVSGANVLTF.

This clonotype occurred many times. The chain recombines TRBV7-2 with TRBJ1-2; TRBD1 aligns across 9 bases. This CDR3 is 13 amino acids long. Germline assignment: CDR1 SGHTA and CDR2 FQGNSA. V dropped 4 bases and J dropped 8; count of bases not matched to a gene: 5. In DNA, the CDR3 is TGTGCCAGCAGCTCACAGGGGGCGCGGGGCTACACCTTC. Translated, it gives CASSSQGARGYTF.

This clonotype occurred many times. This chain's CDR3 is CATSPGTLRLETQYF. CDR3 bases: TGTGCCACCAGTCCCGGGACCCTCCGGCTGGAGACCCAGTACTTC. The rearrangement uses TRBV24-1 and TRBJ2-5; TRBD1 or TRBD2 may be the D gene (5 bases each). Germline CDR1 KGHDR, CDR2 SFDVKD. V shed 6 bases and J shed 5 bases, with 18 bases lying between them. The length of the CDR3 is 15 residues.

This clonotype has a count of ten or more. V gene TRBV28 combines with J gene TRBJ2-7; D gene uncertain. V was pared by 5 bases and J by 6 bases, with 5 bases between. The CDR3 is made up of 10 amino acids. Germline-derived CDR1 and CDR2 are MDHEN and SYDVKM. The chain's CDR3 is CASSTAEQYF. The CDR3, as DNA: TGTGCCAGCAGTACAGCCGAGCAGTACTTC.

This clonotype has ten or more counts. V usage is TRBV3-1 and J usage is TRBJ1-5, with D perhaps matching TRBD1 (5 bases). The V and J ends lost 0 bases and 5 bases respectively, with 11 bases between them. In germline, CDR1 is LGHDT, CDR2 YNNKEL (reference sequence). CDR3 length: 15 residues. The DNA for the CDR3 is TGTGCCAGCAGCCAAGAGCCAGGGAGGGATCAGCCCCAGCATTTT. Its translation: CASSQEPGRDQPQHF.

This clonotype was observed many times. The V and J genes are TRBV7-9 and TRBJ2-4, with D possibly matching TRBD2 (7 bases). Germline V gene lookup returns CDR1 SEHNR and CDR2 FQNEAQ (reference sequence). This CDR3 has 15 amino acids. V gave up 1 base and J gave up 5 bases, with 12 bases separating them. As DNA, the CDR3 is TGTGCCAGCAGCTTAGAGGGGGGACTACAAAACATTCAGTACTTC. Its translation: CASSLEGGLQNIQYF.

The table lists this clonotype with many counts. The chain recombines TRBV9 with TRBJ2-1, with D possibly TRBD2 on 6 matching bases. This CDR3 has 16 residues. V lost 4 bases to trimming and J lost 10 bases, with 24 bases between them. Germline CDR1 SGDLS, CDR2 YYNGEE. The CDR3 DNA is TGTGCCAGCAGCCCCGCCCAAGGAGGGTCCTACGGGGAGCAGTTCTTC. Translated, it gives CASSPAQGGSYGEQFF.

This clonotype appeared many times. The chain couples TRBV5-1 to TRBJ2-4; 8 positions agree with TRBD2. CDR1 and CDR2 from the germline V gene are SGHRS and YFSETQ. With V trimmed by 3 bases and J by 4 bases, 9 bases remained unmatched. The CDR3 totals 16 residues. CDR3 nucleotide sequence: TGCGCCAGCAGCTGGGGGCTAGCGGGCATTAAAAACATTCAGTACTTC. Translation gives CASSWGLAGIKNIQYF. The variable domain in full, completed from reference TRBV5-1 and TRBJ2-4, reads KAGVTQTPRYLIKTRGQQVTLSCSPISGHRSVSWYQQTPGQGLQFLFEYFSETQRNKGNFPGRFSGRQFSNSRSEMNVSTLELGDSALYLCASSWGLAGIKNIQYFGAGTRLSVL.

This clonotype has a count of ten or more. V usage is TRBV20-1 and J usage is TRBJ2-3, with 10 bases fitting TRBD2. The germline V gene encodes CDR1 DFQATT and CDR2 SNEGSKA (reference sequence). Losses at the gene ends were 6 bases for V and 3 bases for J; bases not matched to a gene: 15. The CDR3 has 17 amino acids. The CDR3 reads CSAGDRRRTSGTDTQYF. The CDR3 DNA reads TGCAGTGCGGGGGACAGACGACGGACTAGCGGTACAGATACGCAGTATTTT.

In this sample, this clonotype turned up many times. The chain is built from TRBV20-1 and TRBJ1-3; 8 bases are a match to TRBD1. CDR1 and CDR2 from the germline V gene are DFQATT and SNEGSKA (reference sequence). The ends lost 6 bases at V and 4 bases at J; junction bases unmatched: 8. The CDR3 is 14 amino acids. The CDR3 protein is CSARDRPRGNTIYF. Written as DNA, the CDR3 is TGCAGTGCGCGGGACAGGCCGAGGGGAAACACCATATATTTT.

Remarks on this clonotype: It may be a read error: a sequence one base away is much more abundant. The rearrangement uses TRBV12-3 or TRBV12-4 and TRBJ2-1; weak D call: TRBD2 (5 bases). V was pared by 3 bases and J by 7 bases, with 19 bases between. CDR3 length: 16 amino acids. The CDR3 region has the DNA TGTGCCAGCAGTTTTTCCGGCTGGAGGCCAGGAAATGAGCAGTTCTTC. Translating gives CASSFSGWRPGNEQFF.